The clone carrying this TCR beta chain has ten or more counts. Its matching antigen is unknown. The entry originates in a study of T cells in Graves' hyperthyroidism and ophthalmopathy. Study results and limitations: A model built on 13 V-J features separated ophthalmopathy from stable hyperthyroidism. Median prediction lead before ophthalmopathy onset was around 6.9 months with the model.

Trimming removed 6 bases at V and 6 bases at J, with 7 bases between. This CDR3 spans 11 amino acids. In germline, CDR1 is SNHLY, CDR2 FYNNEI. Researchers took RNA transcripts and amplified the TCR beta CDR3 regions from them. The HTBI set primed first-round TCR CDR3 RT-PCR. TCRdb itself ran the multiplex PCR reads through MiXCR, one entry per CDR3 protein. The sample contains a few hundred thousand distinct CDR3 sequences, around a sixth of which appear only once. Isolation of PBMCs was performed on 8.5 to 10 ml fresh peripheral blood. This sequence joins TRBV2 and TRBJ2-3; unclear D gene. Input material: blood. The TCR originated in a woman in her late teens or twenties with Graves' hyperthyroidism that later progressed to Graves' ophthalmopathy. CDR3 nucleotides: TGTGCCAGCAGCTCCATCGATACGCAGTATTTT. Translating gives CASSSIDTQYF.